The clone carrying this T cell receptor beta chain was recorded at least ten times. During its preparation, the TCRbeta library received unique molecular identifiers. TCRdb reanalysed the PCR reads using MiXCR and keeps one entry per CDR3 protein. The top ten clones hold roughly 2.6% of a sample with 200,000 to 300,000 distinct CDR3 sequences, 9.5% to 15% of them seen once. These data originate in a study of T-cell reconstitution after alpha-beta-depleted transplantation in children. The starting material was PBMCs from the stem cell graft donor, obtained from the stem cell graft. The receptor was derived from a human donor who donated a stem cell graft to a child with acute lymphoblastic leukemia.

CDR3 region: CASSRDRANYGYTF. DNA of the CDR3: TGTGCCAGCTCCAGGGACAGGGCGAATTATGGCTACACCTTC. The gene calls are TRBV28 and TRBJ1-2; 9 bases fit TRBD1. Germline V gene data show CDR1 as MDHEN and CDR2 as SYDVKM. V gave up 8 bases and J gave up 5 bases; unmatched junction bases: 9. This CDR3 has 14 amino acids.